Listed here is a single T cell receptor (beta chain). As yet, its antigen is unknown. The data stem from a study of CXCR3-negative and CXCR3-positive naive CD8 T cells. General study findings and limits: Comparison of naive cells showed more hydrophobic TRB CDR3s in CXCR3-positive than in CXCR3-negative naive cells.

The TRB cDNA libraries were prepared by 5' RACE with UMI labels. No DNA is given; TCRdb re-called the 5' RACE reads and lists each CDR3 protein once. This listing includes tens of thousands of distinct CDR3 sequences. CDR1 and CDR2 (germline): MNHEY, SVGEGT. CDR3 size: 16 residues. This receptor was obtained from a human donor in good health. Some clones in this sample may be carry-over from other donors' samples. Sequencing used naive CXCR3+ CD8+ T cells from blood. The subset denotes: CD45RO-CCR7+CD27+CD95- naive CD8+ T cells expressing CXCR3 (TNR3+). This rearrangement joins TRBV6-2 or TRBV6-3 to TRBJ1-5; TCRdb's D call of TRBD1 is untestable without DNA. CDR3 sequence reads: CASNSGGRWSNQPQHF.